The 30 T cell receptor beta chains below were found in one sample sequenced in a study of cytomegalovirus exposure and HLA in healthy donors. Primers for the PCR totalled 60 Vbeta and 13 Jbeta. Repertoires were generated with immunoSEQ multiplex PCR, while TCRdb's copy carries only in-frame clones and drops some. In all, the sample yields about 53,000 clones. The specimen sequenced was PBMCs. These receptors came from a woman aged 18-30 years in good health and CMV-seronegative.

The V and J genes are TRBV2 and TRBJ1-6; D uncertain. V was shortened by 3 bases and J by 5 bases, with 5 bases between the two germline ends. This CDR3 spans 13 amino acids. Germline-derived CDR1 and CDR2 are SNHLY and FYNNEI. The CDR3 DNA reads as TGTGCCAGCAGTGAGAGAAATAATTCACCCCTCCACTTT. Translation gives CASSERNNSPLHF.

The chain uses TRBV9 and TRBJ1-3; TRBD1 might be the D (6 bases). The length of the CDR3 is 15 residues. Trimming took off 4 bases at V and 2 bases at J, with 13 bases between the two ends. In germline, CDR1 is SGDLS, CDR2 YYNGEE. The CDR3 reads CASSKTGRAGNTIYF. The CDR3 coding sequence is TGTGCCAGCAGCAAAACAGGGCGGGCTGGAAACACCATATATTTT.

The J gene is TRBJ2-3, the V gene TRBV2; D is unresolved. CDR3 size: 13 residues. V lost 1 base to trimming and J lost 8 bases, with 10 bases between them. The V gene's germline CDR1 is SNHLY and CDR2 FYNNEI. The CDR3 here is CASSEGRMATQYF. The CDR3 nucleotides read TGTGCCAGCAGTGAAGGGCGGATGGCTACGCAGTATTTT. Drawing the rest from reference TRBV2 and TRBJ2-3, the complete variable domain is EPEVTQTPSHQVTQMGQEVILRCVPISNHLYFYWYRQILGQKVEFLVSFYNNEISEKSEIFDDQFSVERPDGSNFTLKIRSTKLEDSAMYFCASSEGRMATQYFGPGTRLTVL.

This chain links TRBV27 with TRBJ2-7; 16 bases line up with TRBD2. Germline CDR1 is MNHEY and CDR2 is SMNVEV (reference sequence). The V segment lost 5 bases and the J segment 1 base; nucleotides outside the gene matches: 11. The CDR3 contains 19 residues. The CDR3 bases are TGTGCCAGCAGTCCGGGACTAGCGGGAGGGGGCTTGGTGTCCTACGAGCAGTACTTC. Amino acid sequence: CASSPGLAGGGLVSYEQYF.

This chain joins TRBV18 and TRBJ2-7, with 9 nucleotides matching TRBD2. This CDR3 is built from 13 residues. Germline-derived CDR1 and CDR2 are KGHSH and LQKENI. V lost 6 bases, J lost 5 bases, and 5 bases stayed unmatched. The CDR3: CASSPGLADEQYF. CDR3 nucleotides: TGTGCCAGCTCTCCGGGACTAGCTGACGAGCAGTACTTC.

This chain joins TRBV6-6 and TRBJ1-5, with TRBD1 identical over 10 bases. The length of the CDR3 is 16 residues. CDR1 is MNHNY and CDR2 is SVGAGI in the germline V gene (reference sequence). The trim removed 5 bases at V and 10 bases at J, leaving 14 bases unmatched. The CDR3: CASSSEDRGVVGPQHF. CDR3 nucleotide sequence: TGTGCCAGCAGTAGCGAGGACAGGGGGGTAGTGGGCCCCCAGCATTTT.

The chain is built from TRBV5-1 and TRBJ1-1; D is unresolved. This CDR3 is 13 amino acids long. Germline CDR1 SGHRS, CDR2 YFSETQ. The V and J ends lost 0 bases and 3 bases respectively, with 6 bases between them. CDR3 in amino acids: CASSLEQYTEAFF. CDR3 bases: TGCGCCAGCAGCTTGGAACAGTACACTGAAGCTTTCTTT.

The rearrangement uses TRBV28 and TRBJ2-1; D call uncertain. This CDR3 has 17 residues. CDR1 is MDHEN, CDR2 SYDVKM, per germline. Between the trimmed V and J ends, which lost 10 bases and 1 base, there was a span of 23 bases. CDR3 DNA sequence: TGTGCCACCGACCCTTCCCGTGGGTACGGGTCCTACAATGAGCAGTTCTTC. Translating it yields CATDPSRGYGSYNEQFF.

The chain carries TRBV5-4 and TRBJ2-3; D is perhaps TRBD2 (6 bases). Germline V gives CDR1 SGHNT, CDR2 YYREEE (reference sequence). The CDR3 spans 14 residues. V was cut by 7 bases and J by 2 bases, with 14 bases left in between. This chain's CDR3 is CASSEGLNTDTQYF. Here the CDR3 DNA reads TGTGCCAGCTCCGAGGGACTCAACACAGATACGCAGTATTTT.

The V and J genes are TRBV30 and TRBJ1-5; the match to TRBD1 covers 8 bases. This CDR3 has 14 amino acids. V shed 4 bases, J shed 2 bases, and the junction held 4 bases outside the gene matches. CDR1 and CDR2 from the germline V gene are GTSNPN and SVGIG (reference sequence). The CDR3 DNA is TGTGCCTGGACACCGGGACAGGGCAATCAGCCCCAGCATTTT. Translation gives CAWTPGQGNQPQHF.

This chain connects TRBV5-1 to TRBJ2-7; 12 positions agree with TRBD2. Unmatched junction bases numbered 10, after V lost 0 bases and J lost 3 bases. Germline V gene data show CDR1 as SGHRS and CDR2 as YFSETQ. This CDR3 contains 18 residues. The CDR3 reads CASSLGFLAGGTLYEQYF. CDR3 bases: TGCGCCAGCAGCTTGGGATTCCTAGCGGGAGGGACCCTCTACGAGCAGTACTTC.

The chain combines TRBV5-1 with TRBJ2-7, with 9 bases aligning to TRBD2. The ends lost 0 bases at V and 5 bases at J; junction bases unmatched: 12. The CDR3 consists of 17 residues. Germline assignment: CDR1 SGHRS and CDR2 YFSETQ. DNA for the CDR3: TGCGCCAGCAGCTTGGGTCTCTCGGCGGGGGGGCGGAACGAGCAGTACTTC. Amino acid sequence: CASSLGLSAGGRNEQYF.

V gene TRBV7-2 combines with J gene TRBJ1-2; no firm D call. This CDR3 region has 12 residues. The V gene's germline CDR1 is SGHTA and CDR2 FQGNSA. V shed 5 bases and J shed 8 bases, with 12 bases lying between them. The CDR3 coding sequence is TGTGCCAGCAGCCAACCAAGGAGCGGCTACACCTTC. As protein: CASSQPRSGYTF.

The chain carries TRBV5-6 and TRBJ2-3; perhaps TRBD2 as D (8 bases). Germline V gene data show CDR1 as SGHDT and CDR2 as YYEEEE. The CDR3 spans 19 residues. V dropped 0 bases and J dropped 2 bases, with 22 bases sitting between them. The CDR3, as DNA: TGTGCCAGCAGCTTGGTGGGGGGACAGCGGGGGAACCCCACAGATACGCAGTATTTT. Protein: CASSLVGGQRGNPTDTQYF. Based on the CDR3 plus reference TRBV5-6 and TRBJ2-3, the full variable domain is DAGVTQSPTHLIKTRGQQVTLRCSPKSGHDTVSWYQQALGQGPQFIFQYYEEEERQRGNFPDRFSGHQFPNYSSELNVNALLLGDSALYLCASSLVGGQRGNPTDTQYFGPGTRLTVL.

This chain connects TRBV30 to TRBJ1-1; D is unclear. Germline V gives CDR1 GTSNPN, CDR2 SVGIG (reference sequence). Trimming removed 4 bases at V and 0 bases at J, with 9 bases between. The CDR3 is 13 residues long. The CDR3 DNA sequence: TGTGCCTGGATTTTAGCGTTGAACACTGAAGCTTTCTTT. Translating gives CAWILALNTEAFF.

The chain uses TRBV5-1 and TRBJ1-2; 8 nucleotides line up with TRBD1. V was pared by 7 bases and J by 4 bases, with 9 bases of the junction left unmatched. Per germline, CDR1 SGHRS and CDR2 YFSETQ. The CDR3 consists of 14 residues. The CDR3 is CASRGTGSVYGYTF. In DNA form, the CDR3 reads TGCGCCAGCCGAGGGACAGGCAGTGTCTATGGCTACACCTTC.

The chain combines TRBV4-1 with TRBJ2-3, with 7 bases that match TRBD1. Looked up from germline, CDR1 is MGHRA and CDR2 is YSYEKL. Losses at the gene ends were 4 bases for V and 5 bases for J; bases not matched to a gene: 6. CDR3 length: 14 residues. The DNA of the CDR3 is TGCGCCAGCAGCCTCGGACAGGCACGAGATACGCAGTATTTT. Amino acid sequence: CASSLGQARDTQYF.

This chain joins TRBV18 and TRBJ2-5, with D perhaps TRBD2 (6 bases). This CDR3 comprises 14 residues. V dropped 1 base and J dropped 3 bases, with 9 bases sitting between them. CDR1 KGHSH and CDR2 LQKENI come from the germline V gene. The CDR3 loop is CASSPLWGEETQYF. CDR3 nucleotides: TGTGCCAGCTCACCACTCTGGGGGGAAGAGACCCAGTACTTC.

The rearrangement links TRBV2 to TRBJ1-2, with a weak D call TRBD1 (6 bases). The germline CDR1 and CDR2 sequences are SNHLY and FYNNEI. The CDR3 extends over 12 amino acids. V dropped 4 bases and J dropped 6 bases, with 9 bases sitting between them. CDR3 amino acids: CASSAGTNGYTF. The CDR3 DNA reads as TGTGCCAGCAGTGCCGGGACAAATGGCTACACCTTC.

The chain has TRBV7-9 and TRBJ2-7, with 11 bases fitting TRBD1. The CDR3 is 14 residues long. Germline lookup yields CDR1 SEHNR and CDR2 FQNEAQ (reference sequence). Losses at the gene ends were 5 bases for V and 7 bases for J; bases not matched to a gene: 7. CDR3: CASSPGQGAQEQYF. DNA for the CDR3: TGTGCCAGCAGCCCCGGACAGGGGGCACAGGAGCAGTACTTC. Supplemented by reference TRBV7-9 and TRBJ2-7, the full variable domain reads DTGVSQNPRHKITKRGQNVTFRCDPISEHNRLYWYRQTLGQGPEFLTYFQNEAQLEKSRLLSDRFSAERPKGSFSTLEIQRTEQGDSAMYLCASSPGQGAQEQYFGPGTRLTVT.

The chain uses TRBV27 and TRBJ2-7, with 15 bases fitting TRBD2. Unmatched junction bases numbered 6, after V lost 6 bases and J lost 3 bases. Germline V CDR1 and CDR2: MNHEY, SMNVEV (reference sequence). The CDR3 contains 16 residues. Here the CDR3 DNA reads TGTGCCAGCAGCCCCTGGACTAGCGGGGGGGTCTACGAGCAGTACTTC. Amino acids: CASSPWTSGGVYEQYF.

The CDR3 here is CASSQVDLGFSDNEQFF. CDR3 nucleotides: TGCGCCAGCAGCCAAGTGGACTTAGGGTTCTCTGACAATGAGCAGTTCTTC. The chain employs TRBV4-1 and TRBJ2-1; possible D gene TRBD2, 5 bases. CDR3 size: 17 residues. V shed 1 base and J shed 5 bases, with 18 bases lying between them. Germline V lookup: CDR1 MGHRA, CDR2 YSYEKL.

The chain has TRBV20-1 and TRBJ1-4; the match to TRBD1 covers 9 bases. The CDR3 is 11 amino acids. The germline V gene encodes CDR1 DFQATT and CDR2 SNEGSKA (reference sequence). After removal of 6 bases from V and 10 bases from J, the junction contained 3 bases not matched to a gene. The CDR3 bases are TGCAGTGCGGAGGACAGGGGAAAACTGTTTTTT. It encodes CSAEDRGKLFF.

The V and J genes are TRBV7-2 and TRBJ2-5; TRBD2 agrees at 11 bases. This CDR3 is 16 amino acids long. Germline CDR1 is SGHTA and CDR2 is FQGNSA. The junction had 8 bases not matched to a gene; V was cut back by 5 bases and J by 3 bases. As DNA, the CDR3 is TGTGCCAGCAGCCCTCCTAGCGGGGGGACGAAAGAGACCCAGTACTTC. Its translation is CASSPPSGGTKETQYF. Complete variable domain (other parts from reference TRBV7-2 and TRBJ2-5): GAGVSQSPSNKVTEKGKDVELRCDPISGHTALYWYRQSLGQGLEFLIYFQGNSAPDKSGLPSDRFSAERTGGSVSTLTIQRTQQEDSAVYLCASSPPSGGTKETQYFGPGTRLLVL.

V is TRBV6-5 and J is TRBJ1-1; D is uncertain. CDR3 length equals 15 residues. Trimming shortened V by 2 bases and J by 4 bases, and 14 bases separated the two germline ends. The V gene's germline CDR1 is MNHEY and CDR2 SVGAGI. Written as DNA, the CDR3 is TGTGCCAGCAGTTACCGCGGGGTTCTTTCCACTGAAGCTTTCTTT. Protein: CASSYRGVLSTEAFF.

The chain is built from TRBV28 and TRBJ1-5; the D gene is possibly TRBD1 (6 bases). V shed 2 bases and J shed 0 bases, with 14 bases lying between them. The CDR3 is made up of 17 amino acids. Germline-derived CDR1 and CDR2 are MDHEN and SYDVKM. The CDR3 region is CASSLDRSYYSNQPQHF. CDR3 nucleotide sequence: TGTGCCAGCAGTTTAGACAGGTCCTATTATAGCAATCAGCCCCAGCATTTT.

CDR3 bases: TGTGCCAGCAGCCTACAGGGGTCTAACTATGGCTACACCTTC. It is translated as CASSLQGSNYGYTF. The rearrangement links TRBV7-9 to TRBJ1-2, with 7 bases identical to TRBD1. Germline trimming cut 5 bases from V and 0 bases from J; bases unmatched to any gene: 3. Germline-derived CDR1 and CDR2 are SEHNR and FQNEAQ (reference sequence). The CDR3 has 14 residues.

The V and J genes are TRBV6-1 and TRBJ2-2, with 11 nucleotides matching TRBD1. Germline V CDR1 and CDR2: MNHNS, SASEGT. V shed 6 bases, J shed 6 bases, and the junction held 6 bases outside the gene matches. CDR3 size: 15 residues. CDR3 sequence: CASRKDRGQAGELFF. DNA of the CDR3: TGTGCCAGCAGGAAGGACAGGGGGCAAGCCGGGGAGCTGTTTTTT.

The V and J genes are TRBV2 and TRBJ1-5; TRBD1 matches at 9 bases. This CDR3 has 15 residues. With V trimmed by 10 bases and J by 7 bases, 14 bases remained unmatched. Germline CDR1 and CDR2: SNHLY and FYNNEI. The CDR3 nucleotides are TGTGCCACGTCTCGGGGAGGGACAGGGTTACAGCCCCAGCATTTT. It yields the protein CATSRGGTGLQPQHF.

The chain carries TRBV28 and TRBJ1-5, with a possible D match to TRBD1 (5 bases). The CDR3 length is 12 residues. V gave up 9 bases and J gave up 5 bases, with 11 bases separating them. Germline loops: CDR1 MDHEN, CDR2 SYDVKM. CDR3 sequence (DNA): TGTGCCAGTCAGGGCCTTGATCAGCCCCAGCATTTT. Translated, it gives CASQGLDQPQHF.